This TCR beta chain was captured in a study of blood T cell repertoires in COVID-19. Measured with immunoSEQ multiplex PCR; TCRdb has only the in-frame clones, and not every one. This sample has 110,000 to 150,000 clones; about 90% occur once, and the top ten carry about 11%. The CDR3 is 13 residues long. Germline V gene lookup returns CDR1 KGHSH and CDR2 LQKENI. V lost 4 bases, J lost 7 bases, and 13 bases lay in between. The chain combines TRBV18 with TRBJ1-1; D is perhaps TRBD1 (6 bases). This clonotype originated in an elderly woman with acute or convalescent COVID-19. What was sequenced was peripheral blood. The CDR3 here is CASSLETTGEAFF. The CDR3 DNA is TGTGCCAGCTCACTAGAAACGACAGGTGAAGCTTTCTTT. Supplemented by reference TRBV18 and TRBJ1-1, the full variable domain reads NAGVMQNPRHLVRRRGQEARLRCSPMKGHSHVYWYRQLPEEGLKFMVYLQKENIIDESGMPKERFSAEFPKEGPSILRIQQVVRGDSAAYFCASSLETTGEAFFGQGTRLTVV.